The clone carrying this T cell receptor beta chain was counted between two and nine times. Its antigen is not known. The data originate from a study of cytomegalovirus exposure and HLA in healthy donors. Study-wide background: Among the 300 to 400 donors who were genotyped, over 70% fell in the genetic ancestry cluster that is associated with self-reported Caucasian donors.

Between the trimmed V and J ends, which lost 4 bases and 7 bases, there was a span of 17 bases. CDR1 and CDR2 from the germline V gene are SGHAT and FQNNGV. The CDR3 spans 15 residues. Findings of the study overall: DRB1 had the most TCR associations and HLA-C the fewest, a later analysis found, with rates varying by HLA locus. When analyzed later, a missense DCLRE1C variant was found to be linked to TCR beta V- and J-gene trimming. Most TCRs appeared rarely, but some public TCRs recurred in many donors.

The PCR ran on 60 Vbeta and 13 Jbeta primers. Here immunoSEQ multiplex PCR was the method, and the copy in TCRdb shows in-frame clones only, minus some. This table holds about 150,000 clones, approximately 78% found once. Material: PBMCs. V gene TRBV11-2 combines with J gene TRBJ2-1, with D possibly TRBD2 on 5 matching bases. The receptor was derived from a woman between 50 and 59 years old in good health and CMV-seropositive. CDR3 protein: CASSSQLASANEQFF. As DNA, the CDR3 is TGTGCCAGCAGCTCCCAATTAGCGAGTGCGAATGAGCAGTTCTTC.